This record concerns one T cell receptor beta chain sequence. The antigen is not known. One entry per CDR3 protein results from TCRdb running MiXCR on the 5' RACE reads. This sample carries over 600,000 distinct CDR3 sequences, 21% of them seen once, and the ten largest clones take around 4.5%. This sample was taken from a study of identical twins. Notes on the study in general: These conclusions were based on statistical analysis (cross-sectional, not following the same donors).

V lost 3 bases, J lost 5 bases, and 20 bases lay in between. There are 15 residues in the CDR3. CDR1 is DFQATT and CDR2 is SNEGSKA in the germline V gene (reference sequence). The sample was also reused in another study, on T cells expressing NK-cell markers. That study reports: It was sorted CD3+CD56-NKG2C+, CD3+CD56+NKG2C- and CD3+CD56+NKG2C+ T cells that provided the TCR beta repertoires. The authors sequenced eight donors, of whom seven were HCMV-seropositive and one was seronegative. Sorting in several experiments was restricted by an anti-gamma-delta TCR antibody to alpha-beta TCR T cells.

Sequences were obtained from PBMCs. This sequence was found in a woman between 18 and 29 years old in good health. V is TRBV20-1 and J is TRBJ2-7; weak D call: TRBD1 (6 bases). The DNA for the CDR3 is TGCAGTGCTAGGCACGGGACACTACGAAGCGACGAGCAGTACTTC. It codes for CSARHGTLRSDEQYF.